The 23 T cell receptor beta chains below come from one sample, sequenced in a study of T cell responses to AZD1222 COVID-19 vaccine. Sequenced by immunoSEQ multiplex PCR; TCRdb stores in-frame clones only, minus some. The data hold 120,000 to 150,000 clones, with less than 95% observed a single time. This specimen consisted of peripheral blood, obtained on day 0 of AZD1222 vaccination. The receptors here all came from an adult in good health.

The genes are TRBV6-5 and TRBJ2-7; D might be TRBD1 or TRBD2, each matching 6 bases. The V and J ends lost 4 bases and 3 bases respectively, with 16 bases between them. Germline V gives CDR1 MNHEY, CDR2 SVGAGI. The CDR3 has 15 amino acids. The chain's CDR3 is CASSLAIQGLYEQYF. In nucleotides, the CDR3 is TGTGCCAGCAGTTTGGCGATACAGGGACTCTACGAGCAGTACTTC.

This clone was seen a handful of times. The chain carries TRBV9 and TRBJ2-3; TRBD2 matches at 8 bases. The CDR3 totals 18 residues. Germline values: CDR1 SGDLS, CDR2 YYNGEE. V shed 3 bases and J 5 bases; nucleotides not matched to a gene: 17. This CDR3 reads CASSGARMGSGMGDTQYF. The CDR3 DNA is TGTGCCAGCAGCGGCGCACGAATGGGTAGCGGGATGGGAGATACGCAGTATTTT. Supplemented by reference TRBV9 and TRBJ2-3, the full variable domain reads DSGVTQTPKHLITATGQRVTLRCSPRSGDLSVYWYQQSLDQGLQFLIQYYNGEERAKGNILERFSAQQFPDLHSELNLSSLELGDSALYFCASSGARMGSGMGDTQYFGPGTRLTVL.

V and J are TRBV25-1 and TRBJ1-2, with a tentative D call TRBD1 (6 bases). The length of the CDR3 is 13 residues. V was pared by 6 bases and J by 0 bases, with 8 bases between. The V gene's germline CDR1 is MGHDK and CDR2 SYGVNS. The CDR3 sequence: CASRDSSNYGYTF. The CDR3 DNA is TGTGCCAGCAGGGACAGTTCTAACTATGGCTACACCTTC.

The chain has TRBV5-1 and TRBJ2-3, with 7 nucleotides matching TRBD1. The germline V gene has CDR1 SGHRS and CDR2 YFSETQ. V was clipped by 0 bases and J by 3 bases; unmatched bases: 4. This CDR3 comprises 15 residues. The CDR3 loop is CASSLVRTGTDTQYF. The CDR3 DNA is TGCGCCAGCAGCTTGGTCCGGACAGGTACAGATACGCAGTATTTT. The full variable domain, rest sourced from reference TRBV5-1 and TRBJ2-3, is KAGVTQTPRYLIKTRGQQVTLSCSPISGHRSVSWYQQTPGQGLQFLFEYFSETQRNKGNFPGRFSGRQFSNSRSEMNVSTLELGDSALYLCASSLVRTGTDTQYFGPGTRLTVL.

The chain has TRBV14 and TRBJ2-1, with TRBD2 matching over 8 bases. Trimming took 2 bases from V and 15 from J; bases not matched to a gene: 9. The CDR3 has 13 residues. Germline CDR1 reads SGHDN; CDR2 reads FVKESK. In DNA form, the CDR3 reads TGTGCCAGCAGCCAAACTTTGGGACTAGTCCCGTTCTTC. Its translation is CASSQTLGLVPFF.

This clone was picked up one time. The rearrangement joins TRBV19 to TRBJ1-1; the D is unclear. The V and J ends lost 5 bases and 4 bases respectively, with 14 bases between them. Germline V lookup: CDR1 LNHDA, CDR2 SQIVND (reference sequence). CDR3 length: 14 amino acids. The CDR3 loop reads CASSSPVGPTEAFF. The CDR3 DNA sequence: TGTGCCAGTAGTTCCCCCGTTGGTCCCACTGAAGCTTTCTTT.

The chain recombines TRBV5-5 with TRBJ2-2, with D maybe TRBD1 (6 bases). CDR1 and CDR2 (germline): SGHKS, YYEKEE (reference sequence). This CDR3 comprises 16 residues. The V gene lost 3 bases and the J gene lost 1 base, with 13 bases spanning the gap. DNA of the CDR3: TGTGCCAGCAGCTCGACGGGACAACTGAACACCGGGGAGCTGTTTTTT. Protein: CASSSTGQLNTGELFF.

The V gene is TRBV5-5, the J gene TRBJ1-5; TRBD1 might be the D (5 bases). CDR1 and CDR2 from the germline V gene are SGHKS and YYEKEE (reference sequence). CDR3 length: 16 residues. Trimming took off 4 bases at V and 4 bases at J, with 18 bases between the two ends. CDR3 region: CASSAAGTPANQPQHF. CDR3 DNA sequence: TGTGCCAGCAGCGCGGCCGGGACCCCCGCAAATCAGCCCCAGCATTTT.

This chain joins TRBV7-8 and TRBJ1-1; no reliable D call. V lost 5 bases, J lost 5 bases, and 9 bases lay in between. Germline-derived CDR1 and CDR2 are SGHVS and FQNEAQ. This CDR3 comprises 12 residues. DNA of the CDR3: TGTGCCAGCAGCGGGTGGCCAACTGAAGCTTTCTTT. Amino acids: CASSGWPTEAFF.

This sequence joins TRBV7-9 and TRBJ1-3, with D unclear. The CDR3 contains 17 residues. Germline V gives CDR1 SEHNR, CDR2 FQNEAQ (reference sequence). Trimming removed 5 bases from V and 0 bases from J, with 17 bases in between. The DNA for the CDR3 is TGTGCCAGCAGCCCGACCGGAAGTTCCTACTCTGGAAACACCATATATTTT. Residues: CASSPTGSSYSGNTIYF.

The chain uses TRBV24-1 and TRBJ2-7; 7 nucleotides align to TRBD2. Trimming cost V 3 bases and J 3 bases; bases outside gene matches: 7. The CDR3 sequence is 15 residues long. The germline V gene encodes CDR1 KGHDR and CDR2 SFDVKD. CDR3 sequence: CATSDGGEGNYEQYF. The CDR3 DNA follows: TGTGCCACCAGTGATGGGGGGGAGGGGAACTACGAGCAGTACTTC.

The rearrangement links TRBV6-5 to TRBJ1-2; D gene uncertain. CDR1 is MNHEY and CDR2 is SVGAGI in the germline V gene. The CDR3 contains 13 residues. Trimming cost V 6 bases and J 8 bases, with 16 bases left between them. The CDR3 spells CASSVSEAGGYTF. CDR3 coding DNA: TGTGCCAGCAGCGTATCCGAGGCTGGAGGCTACACCTTC.

The CDR3 region is CASSKIGGTAQNSPLHF. The CDR3 DNA reads TGTGCCAGTAGTAAGATTGGCGGGACAGCCCAAAATTCACCCCTCCACTTT. The rearrangement links TRBV19 to TRBJ1-6; 7 nucleotides agree with TRBD1. The ends lost 4 bases at V and 7 bases at J; junction bases unmatched: 13. Per the germline V gene, CDR1 is LNHDA and CDR2 is SQIVND (reference sequence). The CDR3 sequence is 17 residues long.

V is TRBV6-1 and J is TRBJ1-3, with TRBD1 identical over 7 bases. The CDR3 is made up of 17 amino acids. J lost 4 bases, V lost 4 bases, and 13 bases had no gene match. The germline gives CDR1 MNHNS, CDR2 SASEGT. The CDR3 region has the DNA TGTGCCAGCAGTGCCTCGACAGGGAGAAAGAGAGGAAACACCATATATTTT. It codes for CASSASTGRKRGNTIYF.

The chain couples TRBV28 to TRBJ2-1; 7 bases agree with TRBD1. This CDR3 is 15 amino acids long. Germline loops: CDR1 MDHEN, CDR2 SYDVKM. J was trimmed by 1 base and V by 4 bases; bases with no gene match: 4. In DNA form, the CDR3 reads TGTGCCAGCAGTTACAGGGGAAGATCCTACAATGAGCAGTTCTTC. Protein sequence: CASSYRGRSYNEQFF.

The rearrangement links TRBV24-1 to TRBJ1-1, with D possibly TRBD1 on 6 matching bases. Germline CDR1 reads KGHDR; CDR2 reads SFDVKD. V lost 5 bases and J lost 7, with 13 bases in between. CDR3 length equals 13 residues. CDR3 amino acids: CATSGYGQREAFF. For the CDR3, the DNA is TGTGCCACCAGTGGCTACGGACAGCGTGAAGCTTTCTTT.

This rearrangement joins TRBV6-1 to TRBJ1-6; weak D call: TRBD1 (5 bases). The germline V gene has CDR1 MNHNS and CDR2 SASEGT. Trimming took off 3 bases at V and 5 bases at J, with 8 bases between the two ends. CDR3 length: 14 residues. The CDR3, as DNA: TGTGCCAGCAGTGATTCGGGGGATAATTCACCCCTCCACTTT. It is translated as CASSDSGDNSPLHF.

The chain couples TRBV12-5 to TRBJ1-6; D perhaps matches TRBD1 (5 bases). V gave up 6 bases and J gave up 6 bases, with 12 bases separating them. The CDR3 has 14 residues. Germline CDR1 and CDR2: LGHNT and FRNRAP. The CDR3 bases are TGTGCTAGTGGACCCGGGACGCCTAATTCACCCCTCCACTTT. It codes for CASGPGTPNSPLHF.

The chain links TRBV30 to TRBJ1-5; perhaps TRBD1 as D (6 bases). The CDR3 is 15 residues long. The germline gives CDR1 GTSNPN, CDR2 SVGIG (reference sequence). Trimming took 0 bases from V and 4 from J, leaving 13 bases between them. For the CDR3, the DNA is TGTGCCTGGAGTGTACCCGGGGACACTAATCAGCCCCAGCATTTT. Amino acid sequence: CAWSVPGDTNQPQHF.

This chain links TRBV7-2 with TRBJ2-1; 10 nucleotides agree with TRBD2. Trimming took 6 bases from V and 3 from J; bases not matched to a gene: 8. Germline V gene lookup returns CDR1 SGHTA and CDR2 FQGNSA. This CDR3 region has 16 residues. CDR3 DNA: TGTGCCAGCAGGTTTAGCGGGGGGAACATCTACAATGAGCAGTTCTTC. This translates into CASRFSGGNIYNEQFF.

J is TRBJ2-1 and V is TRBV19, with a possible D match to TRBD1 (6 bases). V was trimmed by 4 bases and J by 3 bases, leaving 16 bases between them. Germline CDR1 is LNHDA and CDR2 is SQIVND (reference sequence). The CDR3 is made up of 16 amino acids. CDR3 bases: TGTGCCAGTAGTACTCTTCCAGGGGCAGGCTACAATGAGCAGTTCTTC. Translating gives CASSTLPGAGYNEQFF.

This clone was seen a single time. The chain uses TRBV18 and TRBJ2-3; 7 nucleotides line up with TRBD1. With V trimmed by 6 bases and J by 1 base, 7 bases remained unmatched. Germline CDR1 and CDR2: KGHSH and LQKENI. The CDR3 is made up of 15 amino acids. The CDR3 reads CASSQRQGRTDTQYF. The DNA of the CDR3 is TGTGCCAGCTCTCAGAGACAGGGCCGCACAGATACGCAGTATTTT.

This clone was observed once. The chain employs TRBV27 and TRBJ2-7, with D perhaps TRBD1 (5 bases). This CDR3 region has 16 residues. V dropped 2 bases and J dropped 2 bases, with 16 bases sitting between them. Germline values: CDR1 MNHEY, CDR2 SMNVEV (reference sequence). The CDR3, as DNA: TGTGCCAGCAGTTTAAGTAAGGGGTTGGGAACCTACGAGCAGTACTTC. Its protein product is CASSLSKGLGTYEQYF.